This TCR beta chain was obtained from a study of T cells after yellow fever vaccination. TCRdb processed the 5' RACE reads anew with MiXCR; each CDR3 protein has one entry. The sample yields about 73,000 distinct CDR3 sequences, around 7.7% seen once. This clonotype was seen only a few times. Its antigen is not identified. Study results and limitations: Most clones from primary vaccination resurfaced after the booster (around 95% CD4, more than 75% CD8).

The origin of this receptor is a man aged 25 to 40 who received the YFV17D yellow fever vaccine. Material: CD8+ T cells sorted from PBMCs, obtained on the day of the yellow fever booster vaccination.

The CDR3 sequence: CSANSGTVTEAFF. The DNA of the CDR3 is TGCAGTGCTAACTCAGGGACGGTCACTGAAGCTTTCTTT. V is TRBV20-1 and J is TRBJ1-1; possibly TRBD1 for D (5 bases). There are 13 residues in the CDR3. V shed 4 bases and J shed 4 bases, with 13 bases lying between them. Germline CDR1 DFQATT, CDR2 SNEGSKA (reference sequence).